The 27 T cell receptor beta chains reported below all come from one sample, sequenced in a study of PD-1 blockade in mismatch repair-deficient tumors. Clones were sequenced by immunoSEQ multiplex PCR, and TCRdb holds only the in-frame ones, with some missing. The top ten clones hold around 5.1% of a sample with some 85,000 clones, approximately 80% of them seen once. This sample comprised peripheral blood, obtained 44 weeks after starting pembrolizumab. These receptors originate from an adult with mismatch repair-deficient cancer.

The CDR3 region has the DNA TGTGCCAGCTCGGCAGCGGGAGTGAGCACAGATACGCAGTATTTT. Its protein is CASSAAGVSTDTQYF. The chain carries TRBV18 and TRBJ2-3; 8 bases fit TRBD2. Germline loops: CDR1 KGHSH, CDR2 LQKENI. With V trimmed by 6 bases and J by 0 bases, 5 bases remained unmatched. The CDR3 is 15 amino acids. Together with reference TRBV18 and TRBJ2-3, the CDR3 gives the full variable domain: NAGVMQNPRHLVRRRGQEARLRCSPMKGHSHVYWYRQLPEEGLKFMVYLQKENIIDESGMPKERFSAEFPKEGPSILRIQQVVRGDSAAYFCASSAAGVSTDTQYFGPGTRLTVL.

This rearrangement joins TRBV4-3 to TRBJ2-6, with D uncertain. The CDR3 spans 17 residues. Trimming pared 0 bases from V and 0 bases from J, leaving 9 bases between. The germline gives CDR1 LGHNA, CDR2 YSLEER. The CDR3 DNA is TGCGCCAGCAGCCAAGAATCAACGGGCTCTGGGGCCAACGTCCTGACTTTC. Protein: CASSQESTGSGANVLTF.

The rearrangement uses TRBV19 and TRBJ2-1, with 7 bases lining up with TRBD2. The CDR3 covers 16 residues. Trimming at V came to 4 bases and at J to 7 bases, leaving 13 bases not matched to a gene. Germline assignment: CDR1 LNHDA and CDR2 SQIVND (reference sequence). CDR3 sequence: CASSTSSGVPGNEQFF. CDR3 sequence (DNA): TGTGCCAGTAGTACCTCTAGCGGAGTCCCGGGGAATGAGCAGTTCTTC.

The V and J genes are TRBV21-1 and TRBJ2-6; TRBD2 is taken as the D call from the table, unchecked against the DNA. TRBV21-1 is a known pseudogene. The CDR3 consists of 16 residues. The CDR3 bases are TGTGCCAGCAGCAGGTCGACTGGCTCTGGGGCCAACGTCCTGACTTTC. Its protein is CASSRSTGSGANVLTF.

The chain's CDR3 is CAVSGGSYEQYF. In nucleotides, the CDR3 is TGTGCCGTTAGCGGGGGGAGTTACGAGCAGTACTTC. The chain employs TRBV5-4 and TRBJ2-7, with TRBD2 matching over 10 bases. Germline CDR1 reads SGHNT; CDR2 reads YYREEE (reference sequence). V lost 10 bases, J lost 4 bases, and 5 bases stayed unmatched. This CDR3 is built from 12 residues. Full variable domain (missing parts from reference TRBV5-4 and TRBJ2-7): ETGVTQSPTHLIKTRGQQVTLRCSSQSGHNTVSWYQQALGQGPQFIFQYYREEENGRGNFPPRFSGLQFPNYSSELNVNALELDDSALYLCAVSGGSYEQYFGPGTRLTVT.

This clone was seen more than once but under ten times. The chain combines TRBV28 with TRBJ2-1, with 10 nucleotides matching TRBD2. V was clipped by 6 bases and J by 1 base; unmatched bases: 3. The CDR3 spans 15 residues. CDR1 MDHEN and CDR2 SYDVKM come from the germline V gene. The CDR3 nucleotides read TGTGCCAGCAGCCTAGCGGGAGTATCCTACAATGAGCAGTTCTTC. This sequence encodes CASSLAGVSYNEQFF.

Here the CDR3 reads CASSKEVEQGAYIGEKLFF. As DNA, the CDR3 is TGTGCCAGCAGCAAAGAGGTGGAACAGGGGGCGTACATCGGTGAAAAACTGTTTTTT. The chain is built from TRBV21-1 and TRBJ1-4; TRBD1, as called in the table, went unchecked against the DNA. TRBV21-1 is a listed pseudogene. The CDR3 contains 19 residues.

The gene calls are TRBV30 and TRBJ2-1; D gene uncertain. Trimming shortened V by 0 bases and J by 7 bases, and 13 bases separated the two germline ends. The CDR3 loop spans 14 amino acids. Germline V gives CDR1 GTSNPN, CDR2 SVGIG (reference sequence). The CDR3 nucleotides are TGTGCCTGGAGTGTACTTGGTACGGGTAATGAGCAGTTCTTC. Translating it yields CAWSVLGTGNEQFF.

The rearrangement links TRBV21-1 to TRBJ2-7; no check of the table's D call, TRBD2, against the DNA was made. TRBV21-1 has pseudogene status. This CDR3 has 17 amino acids. The CDR3 spells CASSKDAGGAPDYEQYF. As DNA, the CDR3 is TGTGCCAGCAGCAAAGATGCGGGAGGAGCCCCGGACTACGAGCAGTACTTC.

In this sample, this clone turned up once. The chain couples TRBV9 to TRBJ2-3; possibly TRBD1 for D (6 bases). Trimming stripped 0 bases from V and 2 bases from J, with 7 bases between. Germline-derived CDR1 and CDR2 are SGDLS and YYNGEE. This CDR3 spans 14 amino acids. CDR3 in amino acids: CASSVGGHTDTQYF. The CDR3 DNA is TGTGCCAGCAGCGTAGGGGGGCACACAGATACGCAGTATTTT.

The V and J genes are TRBV27 and TRBJ1-3; 9 nucleotides agree with TRBD1. Germline values: CDR1 MNHEY, CDR2 SMNVEV (reference sequence). The J segment lost 8 bases and the V segment lost 5 bases, leaving 7 bases of the junction unmatched. This CDR3 is built from 14 residues. This CDR3 is CASSTTGGADTIYF. The CDR3 DNA follows: TGTGCCAGCAGTACAACAGGGGGCGCGGACACCATATATTTT.

V gene TRBV6-5 combines with J gene TRBJ1-2, with D possibly being TRBD1 (6 bases). The CDR3 has 14 residues. The germline CDR1 and CDR2 sequences are MNHEY and SVGAGI. V was shortened by 5 bases and J by 6 bases, with 16 bases between the two germline ends. The CDR3 reads CASSPPQDSHGYTF. CDR3 sequence (DNA): TGTGCCAGCAGTCCCCCCCAGGACAGTCATGGCTACACCTTC.

The chain is built from TRBV5-1 and TRBJ1-5; the D is unclear. Looked up from germline, CDR1 is SGHRS and CDR2 is YFSETQ. The CDR3 contains 15 residues. Trimming cost V 4 bases and J 0 bases, with 11 bases left between them. The CDR3 DNA sequence: TGCGCCAGCAGCCCGACCCCGAATAGCAATCAGCCCCAGCATTTT. Protein sequence: CASSPTPNSNQPQHF.

The rearrangement joins TRBV20-1 to TRBJ2-5; D is unresolved. Trimming removed 6 bases from V and 5 bases from J, with 10 bases in between. Germline V gives CDR1 DFQATT, CDR2 SNEGSKA (reference sequence). The CDR3 has 11 amino acids. CDR3 loop: CSADTEETQYF. CDR3 coding DNA: TGCAGTGCCGACACAGAGGAGACCCAGTACTTC.

V gene TRBV7-9 combines with J gene TRBJ2-5; D not certain. Germline V gives CDR1 SEHNR, CDR2 FQNEAQ (reference sequence). The V gene lost 5 bases and the J gene lost 1 base, with 11 bases spanning the gap. The CDR3 runs to 14 residues. In nucleotides, the CDR3 is TGTGCCAGCAGCCCAACCGGGCCCCAAGAGACCCAGTACTTC. Its protein product is CASSPTGPQETQYF.

This chain uses TRBV2 with TRBJ1-4; TRBD1 matches 7 bases. The J segment lost 7 bases and the V segment lost 5 bases, leaving 7 bases of the junction unmatched. Germline-derived CDR1 and CDR2 are SNHLY and FYNNEI. The CDR3 totals 14 residues. The chain's CDR3 is CASSSRQGGEKLFF. The CDR3 region has the DNA TGTGCCAGCAGTTCAAGACAGGGAGGTGAAAAACTGTTTTTT.

This sequence joins TRBV4-3 and TRBJ1-5; D may be TRBD1 (6 bases). The germline gives CDR1 LGHNA, CDR2 YSLEER. The length of the CDR3 is 14 residues. The germline V and J ends were trimmed by 0 bases and 9 bases, with 12 bases remaining between them. The CDR3 sequence: CASSQDPLRGPQHF. For the CDR3, the DNA is TGCGCCAGCAGCCAAGATCCCCTCAGGGGGCCCCAGCATTTT.

This chain links TRBV7-2 with TRBJ2-1; no firm D call. V shed 5 bases and J shed 9 bases, with 20 bases lying between them. Germline lookup yields CDR1 SGHTA and CDR2 FQGNSA. The CDR3 has 15 amino acids. CDR3 sequence reads: CASSPSRSGPREQFF. Here the CDR3 DNA reads TGTGCCAGCAGCCCCTCGAGGTCTGGTCCCCGTGAGCAGTTCTTC.

This chain joins TRBV30 and TRBJ1-4, with 8 positions matching TRBD1. J lost 8 bases, V lost 5 bases, and 22 bases had no gene match. The germline gives CDR1 GTSNPN, CDR2 SVGIG (reference sequence). This CDR3 has 18 residues. In nucleotides, the CDR3 is TGTGCCTGGGGACTACTAGGACAGGGAGTTGACCCTTGGGAAAAACTGTTTTTT. It codes for CAWGLLGQGVDPWEKLFF.

This clone was seen a handful of times. The chain has TRBV2 and TRBJ2-1; D uncertain. Trimming pared 5 bases from V and 7 bases from J, leaving 9 bases between. CDR3 length equals 12 residues. Germline CDR1 SNHLY, CDR2 FYNNEI. The chain's CDR3 is CASSRTRNEQFF. CDR3 DNA sequence: TGTGCCAGCAGTAGAACGCGGAATGAGCAGTTCTTC. Looking up the rest from reference TRBV2 and TRBJ2-1 gives the full variable domain: EPEVTQTPSHQVTQMGQEVILRCVPISNHLYFYWYRQILGQKVEFLVSFYNNEISEKSEIFDDQFSVERPDGSNFTLKIRSTKLEDSAMYFCASSRTRNEQFFGPGTRLTVL.

This chain joins TRBV29-1 and TRBJ2-3; 7 positions agree with TRBD1. CDR3 length: 13 amino acids. With 1 base clipped from V and 3 bases from J, the junction kept 1 base outside the gene matches. The V gene's germline CDR1 is SQVTM and CDR2 ANQGSEA. The chain's CDR3 is CSVEVQGTDTQYF. The CDR3 region has the DNA TGCAGCGTTGAAGTACAGGGGACAGATACGCAGTATTTT.

The genes are TRBV19 and TRBJ2-7; D might be TRBD2 (5 bases). The ends were cut back, 6 bases at V and 0 bases at J, with 9 bases in the middle. The CDR3 spans 13 residues. Germline values: CDR1 LNHDA, CDR2 SQIVND (reference sequence). CDR3 sequence: CASRPSGSYEQYF. CDR3 nucleotides: TGTGCCAGTAGACCCAGCGGCTCCTACGAGCAGTACTTC.

The rearrangement links TRBV19 to TRBJ2-1, with unresolved D. This CDR3 is 13 amino acids long. V lost 6 bases and J lost 6, with 12 bases in between. Germline assignment: CDR1 LNHDA and CDR2 SQIVND (reference sequence). CDR3 DNA: TGTGCCAGTAGCCCACTGGTCGCCAATGAGCAGTTCTTC. Amino acid sequence: CASSPLVANEQFF.

The sample holds a few counts of this clone. The V call is TRBV4-3, the J call TRBJ2-7; 8 nucleotides align to TRBD2. Losses at the gene ends were 3 bases for V and 2 bases for J; bases not matched to a gene: 9. In germline, CDR1 is LGHNA, CDR2 YSLEER. The CDR3 runs 16 residues. The DNA of the CDR3 is TGCGCCAGCAGCCATAAGCGAAGCGGGAGACCCTACGAGCAGTACTTC. Translation gives CASSHKRSGRPYEQYF.

This clone was picked up one time. The gene calls are TRBV7-2 and TRBJ1-3; 8 positions agree with TRBD1. This CDR3 region has 15 residues. Losses at the gene ends were 5 bases for V and 4 bases for J; bases not matched to a gene: 7. Per germline, CDR1 SGHTA and CDR2 FQGNSA. CDR3 amino acids: CASSARGPSGNTIYF. The CDR3 coding sequence is TGTGCCAGCAGCGCCAGGGGGCCGTCCGGAAACACCATATATTTT.

V gene TRBV7-6 combines with J gene TRBJ2-3; 10 nucleotides match TRBD2. Germline-derived CDR1 and CDR2 are SGHVS and FNYEAQ. V lost 4 bases to trimming and J lost 1 base; unmatched junction nucleotides: 5. The CDR3 extends over 16 amino acids. The CDR3: CASSYGLAERTDTQYF. The CDR3 DNA reads TGTGCCAGCAGCTACGGACTAGCGGAGCGCACAGATACGCAGTATTTT. Using reference TRBV7-6 and TRBJ2-3 for the parts outside the CDR3, the full variable domain is GAGVSQSPRYKVTKRGQDVALRCDPISGHVSLYWYRQALGQGPEFLTYFNYEAQQDKSGLPNDRFSAERPEGSISTLTIQRTEQRDSAMYRCASSYGLAERTDTQYFGPGTRLTVL.

The chain combines TRBV7-3 with TRBJ2-5; maybe TRBD2 (6 bases). Germline V gives CDR1 SGHTA, CDR2 FQGTGA. Trimming removed 5 bases from V and 5 bases from J, with 18 bases in between. The CDR3 totals 15 residues. CDR3 sequence: CASSVSGTQSETQYF. The CDR3, as DNA: TGTGCCAGCAGCGTCTCCGGGACTCAGTCGGAGACCCAGTACTTC.